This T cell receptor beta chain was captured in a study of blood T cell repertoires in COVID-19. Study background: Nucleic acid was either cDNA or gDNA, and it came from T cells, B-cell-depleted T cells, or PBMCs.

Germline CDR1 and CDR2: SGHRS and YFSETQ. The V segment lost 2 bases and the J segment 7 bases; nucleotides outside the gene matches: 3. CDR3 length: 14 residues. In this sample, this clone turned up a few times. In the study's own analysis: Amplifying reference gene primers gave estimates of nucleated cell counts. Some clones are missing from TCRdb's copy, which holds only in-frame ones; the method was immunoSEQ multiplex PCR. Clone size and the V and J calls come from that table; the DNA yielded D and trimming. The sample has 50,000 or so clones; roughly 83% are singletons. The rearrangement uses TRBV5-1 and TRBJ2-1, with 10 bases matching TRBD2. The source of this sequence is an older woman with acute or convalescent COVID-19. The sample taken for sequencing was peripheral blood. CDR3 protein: CASSFLAGDNEQFF. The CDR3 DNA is TGCGCCAGCAGCTTCCTAGCGGGGGATAATGAGCAGTTCTTC.